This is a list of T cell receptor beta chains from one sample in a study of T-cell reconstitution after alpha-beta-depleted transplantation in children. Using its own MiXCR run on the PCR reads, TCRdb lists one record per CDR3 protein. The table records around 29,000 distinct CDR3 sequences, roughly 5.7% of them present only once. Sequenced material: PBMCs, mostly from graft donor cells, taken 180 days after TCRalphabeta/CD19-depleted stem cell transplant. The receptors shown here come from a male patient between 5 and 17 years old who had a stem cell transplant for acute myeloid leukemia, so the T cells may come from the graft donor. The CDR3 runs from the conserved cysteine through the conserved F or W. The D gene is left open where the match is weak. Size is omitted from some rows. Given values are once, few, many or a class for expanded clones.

TGTGCCACCAGCAGAGAGCCAGGTACCTACGAGCAGTACTTC CATSREPGTYEQYF many TRBJ2-7 - TRBV15
TGTGCCAGCAGCCGTGGGACAGGGGGCCCTTATACCTACAATGAGCAGTTCTTC CASSRGTGGPYTYNEQFF many TRBJ2-1 TRBD1 TRBV14
TGTGCCAGCAGCACTTATGGGGCTAGCGAGGAGACCCAGTACTTC CASSTYGASEETQYF many TRBJ2-5 - TRBV7-8
TGTGCCAGCACCAAAGGGCCACACTCCTACGAGCAGTACTTC CASTKGPHSYEQYF many TRBJ2-7 - TRBV27
TGTGCCAGCAGTACTAGGACAGCAAGCTCCTACAATGAGCAGTTCTTC CASSTRTASSYNEQFF many TRBJ2-1 - TRBV27
TGTGCCATCACTATGGGCCCCCTAGCGGGCGGGGGCAATGAGCAGTTCTTC CAITMGPLAGGGNEQFF many TRBJ2-1 TRBD2 TRBV10-3
TGTGCCAGTGCCGGGAGGGCCTACCACAATGAGCAGTTCTTC CASAGRAYHNEQFF many TRBJ2-1 TRBD2 TRBV28
TGTGCCAGCAGCAAACGGACAGGGAGTAGCGGGGTAGCCAAAAACATTCAGTACTTC CASSKRTGSSGVAKNIQYF many TRBJ2-4 - TRBV7-2
TGTGCCTCCTGGGATATAGCGGGAGGATACTACGAGCAGTACTTC CASWDIAGGYYEQYF few TRBJ2-7 TRBD2 TRBV3-1
TGCGCCAGCAGCCAAGTCGGGAGCACCGGGGAGCTGTTTTTT CASSQVGSTGELFF many TRBJ2-2 - TRBV4-1
TGTGCCAGCAGCTTGGGGACGGCCCGAGATTATGGCTACACCTTC CASSLGTARDYGYTF many TRBJ1-2 - TRBV7-6
TGCGCCAGCAGCTGGGGACAGTTGAACACTGAAGCTTTCTTT CASSWGQLNTEAFF many TRBJ1-1 TRBD1 TRBV5-1
TGTGCCAGCAGTTCCGGGACTGGAGGTTCACCCCTCCACTTT CASSSGTGGSPLHF many TRBJ1-6 - TRBV12-3/TRBV12-4
TGTGCCAGCAGTTTTGACCTGAACACTGAAGCTTTCTTT CASSFDLNTEAFF many TRBJ1-1 - TRBV27
TGTGCCAGTAGTATAAGACTTGGGCTCGGCGGAGATACGCAGTATTTT CASSIRLGLGGDTQYF many TRBJ2-3 - TRBV19
TGTGCCAGCAGGAGACCAACGGCGGGGGCAGAGACCCAGTACTTC CASRRPTAGAETQYF many TRBJ2-5 - TRBV28
TGCAGTGCCCTCGGGGGGACTAGTCTAGGCAATGAGCAGTTCTTC CSALGGTSLGNEQFF many TRBJ2-1 TRBD2 TRBV20-1
TGTGCCAGCAGCAAAGGCAGCGCAAATAGGGGACGGCAGTTCTTC CASSKGSANRGRQFF many TRBJ2-1 - TRBV14
TGTGCCAGCACCGAACGACTAGCGGGAAACAATGAGCAGTTCTTC CASTERLAGNNEQFF many TRBJ2-1 TRBD2 TRBV7-9
TGCGCCAGCAGCCAAGAACTAGCCTACGAGCAGTACTTC CASSQELAYEQYF medium-sized TRBJ2-7 - TRBV4-3
TGTGCCAGCAGTTACTCCCAGACTAGGCCCCCCAATGAGCAGTTCTTC CASSYSQTRPPNEQFF few TRBJ2-1 - TRBV6-5
TGTGCCAGCAGTTTATATTCAGGGGGATCCGGGACTGAAGCTTTCTTT CASSLYSGGSGTEAFF - TRBJ1-1 TRBD1 TRBV28
TGCAGCGTTGAACCAGGGGGTTTATCTAACTATGGCTACACCTTC CSVEPGGLSNYGYTF many TRBJ1-2 TRBD1 TRBV29-1
TGTGCCTGGGGAAGCGGGAAGCTATACAATGAGCAGTTCTTC CAWGSGKLYNEQFF many TRBJ2-1 TRBD2 TRBV30
TGTGCCAGCAGCAAACCCCCCCAGTGGTCAGCGGGCCTAGCCAAAAACATTCAGTACTTC CASSKPPQWSAGLAKNIQYF many TRBJ2-4 - TRBV21-1
TGTGCCAGCAGTAACATCAACTCCTACGAGCAGTACTTC CASSNINSYEQYF many TRBJ2-7 - TRBV3-1
TGTGCCAGCAGTCATCCCGGGACAGGGAGGTACGAGCAGTACTTC CASSHPGTGRYEQYF many TRBJ2-7 TRBD1 TRBV28
TGCAGCGTGCCTGGGGGCCTCCTCATGAACACTGAAGCTTTCTTT CSVPGGLLMNTEAFF many TRBJ1-1 - TRBV29-1
TGTGCCAGCAGCAAGGACGACCCTTGGGGATCTGAGGACTACACCTTC CASSKDDPWGSEDYTF many TRBJ1-2 - TRBV7-9
TGTGCCACCAGCAGAGTGTCAGGGGGCGGCTATGGCTACACCTTC CATSRVSGGGYGYTF many TRBJ1-2 TRBD1 TRBV15
TGTGCCACCAGTGACGGATTGACAGAACCCAATAGCAATCAGCCCCAGCATTTT CATSDGLTEPNSNQPQHF many TRBJ1-5 - TRBV24-1
TGCAGCGCTAGCGGGAAGGAGACCCAGTACTTC CSASGKETQYF once TRBJ2-5 TRBD2 TRBV20-1
TGCAGTGCTTCAACCGGTTTGACTAGCAACAATGAGCAGTTCTTC CSASTGLTSNNEQFF medium-sized TRBJ2-1 TRBD2 TRBV20-1
TGTGCCAGCTCGCGTGCAACTAGGACAGGGGGCATGAGAAATGAGCAGTTCTTC CASSRATRTGGMRNEQFF many TRBJ2-1 TRBD1 TRBV18
TGTGCCAGCAGCTTAGGTTTCGGGGGGCACCAGCCCCAGCATTTT CASSLGFGGHQPQHF many TRBJ1-5 - TRBV11-2
TGTGCCAGCAGCTTATCCCGTGGGGGGCTGAGCTCTGGAAACACCATATATTTT CASSLSRGGLSSGNTIYF many TRBJ1-3 - TRBV7-2
TGTGCCAGCAGTTTACAGGGGGCAGGCTATGGCTACACCTTC CASSLQGAGYGYTF many TRBJ1-2 TRBD1 TRBV27
TGTGCCAGTAGTTTGAGTGTGAATGAAAAACTGTTTTTT CASSLSVNEKLFF many TRBJ1-4 - TRBV19
TGTGCCAGTAGTGGTCCCGGGACCTGGCGGGTGAACACTGAAGCTTTCTTT CASSGPGTWRVNTEAFF - TRBJ1-1 - TRBV19
TGTGCCATCCCCAGGGGGGCTCGACAGTTCTTC CAIPRGARQFF many TRBJ2-1 - TRBV28
TGTGCCAGCAGCTTTTCCGGGACTAGCGGTTTCGCCTACGAGCAGTACTTC CASSFSGTSGFAYEQYF many TRBJ2-7 TRBD2 TRBV7-9
TGCGCCAGCAGCCAAAGAACTAGCACAGATACGCAGTATTTT CASSQRTSTDTQYF medium-sized TRBJ2-3 - TRBV5-1
TGCAGTGCTAGAGGGGGACCCTGGTCAGATACGCAGTATTTT CSARGGPWSDTQYF many TRBJ2-3 - TRBV20-1
TGTGCCAGCAGTTGGCCCGCAGGCGGTGGGGACACTGAAGCTTTCTTT CASSWPAGGGDTEAFF many TRBJ1-1 - TRBV6-5
TGTGCCACCAGTGACTTCCCGAGGACTAGGGAAAGGAATGAGCAGTTCTTC CATSDFPRTRERNEQFF many TRBJ2-1 TRBD2 TRBV24-1
TGTGCCAGCAGCTTATCGGAGCCCCTTCTCACAGATACGCAGTATTTT CASSLSEPLLTDTQYF many TRBJ2-3 - TRBV7-9
TGTGCCAGCAGTTCCTCGGGGCGGGGGAATCAGCCCCAGCATTTT CASSSSGRGNQPQHF few TRBJ1-5 - TRBV6-2/TRBV6-3
TGTGCCAGCACCTCCGGGACTAGCGGGAGGCTGAACAATGAGCAGTTCTTC CASTSGTSGRLNNEQFF many TRBJ2-1 TRBD2 TRBV6-2/TRBV6-3
TGTGCTAGTGGTTTGCCCTCTTCCTACGAGCAGTACTTC CASGLPSSYEQYF many TRBJ2-7 - TRBV12-5
TGTGCCAGCAGTTCCACAAATTATGGCTACACCTTC CASSSTNYGYTF many TRBJ1-2 - TRBV12-3/TRBV12-4
TGTGCCAGCTCCCCGGGGTGGGGGAGCAATGAGCAGTTCTTC CASSPGWGSNEQFF many TRBJ2-1 - TRBV6-5
TGCAGTGCTTCGGGGCGGCCTAGCGGAGCGACTCGTGAGCAGTACTTC CSASGRPSGATREQYF many TRBJ2-7 TRBD2 TRBV20-1
TGCGCCAGCAGCTTGGGCACAAGCAATCAGCCCCAGCATTTT CASSLGTSNQPQHF many TRBJ1-5 - TRBV5-1
TGTGCCAGCAGCTACCCGAACACCGGGGAGCTGTTTTTT CASSYPNTGELFF many TRBJ2-2 - TRBV7-3
TGTGCCAGCAGTTTAGTTCGGCAGCCGGAGGGTGAGCAGTTCTTC CASSLVRQPEGEQFF many TRBJ2-1 - TRBV12-3/TRBV12-4
TGTGCCATGAGCCCGGGGGGGTTAGCGGGAGGCACCGGGGAGCTGTTTTTT CAMSPGGLAGGTGELFF - TRBJ2-2 TRBD2 TRBV5-4
TGTGCCACCAGTGAACTAGCGGGAGGGCGATACGAGCAGTACTTC CATSELAGGRYEQYF few TRBJ2-7 TRBD2 TRBV24-1
TGTGCCAGCAGTCCCTCCCGGTCCCTCAATCAGCCCCAGCATTTT CASSPSRSLNQPQHF many TRBJ1-5 - TRBV3-1
TGTGCCAGCAGTTTAGCAGGGATAGGGAACACTGAAGCTTTCTTT CASSLAGIGNTEAFF many TRBJ1-1 - TRBV12-3/TRBV12-4